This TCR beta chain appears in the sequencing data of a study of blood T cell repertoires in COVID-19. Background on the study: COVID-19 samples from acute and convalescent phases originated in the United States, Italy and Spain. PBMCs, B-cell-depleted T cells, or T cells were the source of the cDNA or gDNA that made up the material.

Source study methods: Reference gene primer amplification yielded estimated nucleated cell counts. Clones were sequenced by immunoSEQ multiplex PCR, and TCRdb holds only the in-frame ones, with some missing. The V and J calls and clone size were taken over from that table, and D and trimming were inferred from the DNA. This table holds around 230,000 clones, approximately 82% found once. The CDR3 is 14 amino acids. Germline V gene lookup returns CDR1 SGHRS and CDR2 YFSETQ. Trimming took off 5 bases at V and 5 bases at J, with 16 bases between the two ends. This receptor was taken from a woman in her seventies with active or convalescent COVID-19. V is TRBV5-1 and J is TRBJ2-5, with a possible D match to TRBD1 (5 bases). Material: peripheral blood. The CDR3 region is CASRSRVVEETQYF. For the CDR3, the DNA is TGCGCCAGCAGGTCCAGGGTGGTTGAGGAGACCCAGTACTTC.